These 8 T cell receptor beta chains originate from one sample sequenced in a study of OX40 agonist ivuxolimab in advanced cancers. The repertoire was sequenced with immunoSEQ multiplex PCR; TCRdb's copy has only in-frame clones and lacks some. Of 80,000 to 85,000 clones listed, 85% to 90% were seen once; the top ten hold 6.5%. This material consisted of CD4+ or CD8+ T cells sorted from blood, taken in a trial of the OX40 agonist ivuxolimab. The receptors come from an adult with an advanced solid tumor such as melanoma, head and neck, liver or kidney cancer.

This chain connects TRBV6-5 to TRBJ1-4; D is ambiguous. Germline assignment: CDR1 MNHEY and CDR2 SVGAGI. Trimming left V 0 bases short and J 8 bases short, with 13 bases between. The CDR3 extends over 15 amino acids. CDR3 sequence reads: CASSYSGRLGEKLFF. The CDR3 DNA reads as TGTGCCAGCAGTTACTCAGGGAGACTGGGAGAAAAACTGTTTTTT.

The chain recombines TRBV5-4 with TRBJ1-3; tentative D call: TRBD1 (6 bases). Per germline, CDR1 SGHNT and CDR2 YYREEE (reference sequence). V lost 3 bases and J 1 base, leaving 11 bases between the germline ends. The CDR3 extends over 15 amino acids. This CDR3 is CASSSKQGSGNTIYF. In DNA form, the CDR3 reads TGTGCCAGCAGCTCCAAACAGGGTTCTGGAAACACCATATATTTT.

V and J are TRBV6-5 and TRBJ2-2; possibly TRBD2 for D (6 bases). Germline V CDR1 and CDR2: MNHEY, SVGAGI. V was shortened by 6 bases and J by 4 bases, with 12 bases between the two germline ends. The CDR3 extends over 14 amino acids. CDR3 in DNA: TGTGCCAGCAGCTCAGCGGGTGGCACCGGGGAGCTGTTTTTT. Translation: CASSSAGGTGELFF.

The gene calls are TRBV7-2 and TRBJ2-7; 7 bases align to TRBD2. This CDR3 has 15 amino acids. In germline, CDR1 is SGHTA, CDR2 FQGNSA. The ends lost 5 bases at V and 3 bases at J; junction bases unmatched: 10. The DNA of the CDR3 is TGTGCCAGCAGCGTTACACGGACTAGGGTCTACGAGCAGTACTTC. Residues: CASSVTRTRVYEQYF.

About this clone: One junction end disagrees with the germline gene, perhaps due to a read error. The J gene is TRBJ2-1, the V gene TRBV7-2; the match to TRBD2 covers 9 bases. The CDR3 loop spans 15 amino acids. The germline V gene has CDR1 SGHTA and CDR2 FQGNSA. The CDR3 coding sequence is TGTGCCAGCAGCTTTTTGGGACTAGCCATTAATGGGCAGTTCTTC. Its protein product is CASSFLGLAINGQFF.

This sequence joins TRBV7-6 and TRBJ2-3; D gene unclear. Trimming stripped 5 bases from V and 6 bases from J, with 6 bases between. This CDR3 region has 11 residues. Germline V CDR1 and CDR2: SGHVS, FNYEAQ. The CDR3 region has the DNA TGTGCCAGCAGCCTTAGCGATACGCAGTATTTT. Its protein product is CASSLSDTQYF.

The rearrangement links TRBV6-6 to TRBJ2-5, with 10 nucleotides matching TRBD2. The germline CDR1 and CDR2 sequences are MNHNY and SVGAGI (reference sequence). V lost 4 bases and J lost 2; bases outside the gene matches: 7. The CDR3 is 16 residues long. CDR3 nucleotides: TGTGCCAGCAGTTTGGCTAGCGGGAGAGGGCAAGAGACCCAGTACTTC. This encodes CASSLASGRGQETQYF.

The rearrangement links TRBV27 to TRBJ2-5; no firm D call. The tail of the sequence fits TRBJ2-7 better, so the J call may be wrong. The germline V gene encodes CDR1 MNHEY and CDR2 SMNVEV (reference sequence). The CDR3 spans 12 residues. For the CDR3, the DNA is TGTGCCAGCAGTTCCTCGGTATACGAGCAGTACTTC. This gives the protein CASSSSVYEQYF.